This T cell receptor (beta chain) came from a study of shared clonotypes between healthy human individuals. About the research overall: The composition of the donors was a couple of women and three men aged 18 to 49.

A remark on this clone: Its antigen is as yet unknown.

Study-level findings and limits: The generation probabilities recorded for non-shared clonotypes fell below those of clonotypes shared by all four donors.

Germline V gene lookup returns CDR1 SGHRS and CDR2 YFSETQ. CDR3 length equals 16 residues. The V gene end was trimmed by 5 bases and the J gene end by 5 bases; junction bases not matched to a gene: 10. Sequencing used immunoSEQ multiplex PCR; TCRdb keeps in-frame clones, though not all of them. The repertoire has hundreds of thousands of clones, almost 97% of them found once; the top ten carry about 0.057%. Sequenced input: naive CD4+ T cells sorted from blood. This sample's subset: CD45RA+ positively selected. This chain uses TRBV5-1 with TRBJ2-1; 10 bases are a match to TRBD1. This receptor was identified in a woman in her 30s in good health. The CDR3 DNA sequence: TGCGCCAGCAGTCGGGTTGGGACAGGGGAAAACAATGAGCAGTTCTTC. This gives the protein CASSRVGTGENNEQFF.